What follows is one T cell receptor beta chain and its context. This clone's antigen is unknown. No quality values exist for individual bases; no much larger clone is one base distant. Library preparation used the immunoSEQ multiplex PCR assay. From the authors' description of their analysis: A statistical classification framework was built for diagnosing cytomegalovirus status from the catalog of TCR beta chain sequences. TCRdb holds this immuneACCESS table with in-frame rearrangements only. Some clones are missing; in checked studies, unresolved V genes explain under half, and the rest has no known cause. V, J and clone size derive from that table, while D and trimming were established from the DNA sequence. In all, the sample holds around 150,000 clones, and more than 85% of those were seen once. The ten top clones hold 0.6% to 0.85% of the sample. The CDR3 numbers 13 residues from cysteine through phenylalanine. Solely the CDR3 DNA is kept, with 39 bases framed from the first base. V was cut back by 4 bases and J by 7 bases, leaving a gap of 12 bases between them. The germline V gene encodes CDR1 SGHDT and CDR2 YYEEEE.

Donors formed part of the validation cohort, which comprised fewer than 150 subjects and was distinct from the first cohort of roughly 600 subjects. This sample stems from a study of cytomegalovirus exposure and HLA in healthy donors (dated by TCRdb to about 2017). Describing the broader study: According to a later analysis, one platform produced both the roughly 130 validation repertoires and the approximately 670 repertoires of the first cohort. The aim of the study was to test whether cataloging public T cell receptors could identify signatures of past pathogen exposure. A separate validation cohort of roughly 130 different subjects was used in addition to the approximately 670-subject first cohort. To predict cytomegalovirus infection status, the study brought together high-throughput TCR immunosequencing, statistical association of individual TCRs with disease status, and machine learning.

Summary of the overall study and its limitations: Most TCR sequences were seen in very few donors, while some public TCRs were found in many individuals. A few of the identified cytomegalovirus-associated TCR beta chains were confirmed in vitro to be specific for cytomegalovirus antigens. A later analysis had no HLA typing for the validation cohort, so co-occurrence there was scored across all 120 or so repertoires. According to the authors, the approach could potentially be generalized to other disease states and immunological phenotypes. The classifier was reported to diagnose cytomegalovirus status with high specificity and sensitivity in both the original and validation cohorts. Subsequent analysis determined that TCRs grouped into clusters in the first cohort also showed a tendency toward co-occurrence across the 120 validation repertoires, and 94% of cluster scores exceeded 0. A total of 150 or so TCR beta chains were listed by the study as associated with cytomegalovirus.

The sequence came from a man younger than 30 in good health and CMV-seronegative. The chain links TRBV5-6 with TRBJ2-1; the D gene is perhaps TRBD2, on 6 matching bases. The sample consisted of PBMCs. The sequence in DNA is TGTGCCAGCAGCCTATCGGGAGTAAATGAGCAGTTCTTC. The resulting protein is CASSLSGVNEQFF.